These T cell receptor beta chains were read from a single sample in a study of T-cell memory formation after mild COVID-19. TCRdb reanalysed the 5' RACE reads using MiXCR and keeps one entry per CDR3 protein. The repertoire consists of about 560,000 distinct CDR3 sequences, with 15% to 20% occurring once and the leading ten covering 8.1%. The sample consisted of PBMCs or a T cell subset sorted from them (not recorded which). The origin of the receptors is an adult woman who had mild COVID-19 (a few samples of this study predate the infection). Cell type and time point are not known. Each CDR3 is given with its conserved first and last residue. The order of the fields is D gene, CDR3 length, J gene, clone size, V gene, CDR3 protein, CDR3 DNA. A D gene is named only where the DNA matches it firmly. Clone sizes are given selectively: once, few, many, or a class where the clone is expanded.

.	15	TRBJ2-5	few	TRBV24-1	CATSDPGPKQETQYF	TGTGCCACCAGTGACCCGGGACCCAAGCAAGAGACCCAGTACTTC
.	16	TRBJ1-5	.	TRBV4-1	CASSQVFRKDNQPQHF	TGCGCCAGCAGCCAAGTTTTTAGGAAAGATAATCAGCCCCAGCATTTT
TRBD1	14	TRBJ1-5	.	TRBV19	CASRLDRGNQPQHF	TGTGCCAGTCGACTTGACAGGGGGAATCAGCCCCAGCATTTT
.	18	TRBJ2-5	.	TRBV19	CASSIGEGLASREETQYF	TGTGCCAGTAGTATAGGAGAGGGTCTAGCTTCCCGCGAAGAGACCCAGTACTTC
TRBD1	15	TRBJ1-2	few	TRBV5-1	CASSYPGQEGYGYTF	TGCGCCAGCAGCTACCCCGGACAGGAGGGCTATGGCTACACCTTC
.	14	TRBJ2-7	.	TRBV29-1	CSVEDGYRAYEQYF	TGCAGCGTTGAAGATGGATACAGGGCCTACGAGCAGTACTTC
.	16	TRBJ2-1	.	TRBV11-2	CASSFVAGGSYNEQFF	TGTGCCAGCAGCTTTGTTGCCGGGGGCAGCTACAATGAGCAGTTCTTC
TRBD1	16	TRBJ2-7	few	TRBV7-9	CASSFITGGYHYEQYF	TGTGCCAGCAGCTTCATCACAGGGGGTTATCACTACGAGCAGTACTTC
.	13	TRBJ1-1	few	TRBV11-2	CASDFQGYTEAFF	TGTGCCAGCGACTTTCAGGGTTACACTGAAGCTTTCTTT
.	14	TRBJ2-3	.	TRBV20-1	CSATPSGGTDTQYF	TGCAGTGCTACGCCCTCGGGAGGCACAGATACGCAGTATTTT
.	17	TRBJ2-5	.	TRBV7-2	CASSPNGAVTYQETQYF	TGTGCCAGCAGCCCTAATGGTGCGGTTACGTACCAAGAGACCCAGTACTTC